These T cell receptor beta chains were read from a single sample in a study of T cell changes during pregnancy in multiple sclerosis. Clones were sequenced by immunoSEQ multiplex PCR, and TCRdb holds only the in-frame ones, with some missing. The sample includes about 77,000 clones, under 95% of them seen just once. Sequenced here: peripheral blood, sampled after pregnancy. The receptors come from a female donor in good health, enrolled as a control in a pregnancy study. Both conserved end residues are part of each CDR3. A D gene is named only where the DNA matches it firmly. The size field is filled for only some rows; it gives once, few, many or a size class.

D gene: -
J gene: TRBJ2-3
clone size: -
V gene: TRBV18
CDR3 DNA: TGTGCCAGCTCACTCCTCCCCCGGGGGTTCTCAGTAGATACGCAGTATTTT
CDR3 protein: CASSLLPRGFSVDTQYF

D gene: TRBD2
J gene: TRBJ2-7
clone size: once
V gene: TRBV28
CDR3 DNA: TGTGCCAGCAGGCTCGTTAGCGGGAACTACGAGCAGTACTTC
CDR3 protein: CASRLVSGNYEQYF

D gene: -
J gene: TRBJ2-3
clone size: -
V gene: TRBV2
CDR3 DNA: TGTGCCAGCAGTGTTCAGACAGATACGCAGTATTTT
CDR3 protein: CASSVQTDTQYF

D gene: TRBD2
J gene: TRBJ2-5
clone size: -
V gene: TRBV4-1
CDR3 DNA: TGCGCCAGCAGCCAAAGGACTAGCGGACAAGAGACCCAGTACTTC
CDR3 protein: CASSQRTSGQETQYF

D gene: TRBD2
J gene: TRBJ2-1
clone size: -
V gene: TRBV28
CDR3 DNA: TGTGCCAGCAGCGGCGGGAGGGCGAATGAGCAGTTCTTC
CDR3 protein: CASSGGRANEQFF

D gene: -
J gene: TRBJ1-3
clone size: many
V gene: TRBV6-5
CDR3 DNA: TGTGCCAGCAGTTACCAGCAGGGGAGAGGAAACACCATATATTTT
CDR3 protein: CASSYQQGRGNTIYF

D gene: TRBD2
J gene: TRBJ2-1
clone size: -
V gene: TRBV9
CDR3 DNA: TGTGCCAGCAGTCGTAGCGGAAGCGGGAGTTCCTACAATGAGCAGTTCTTC
CDR3 protein: CASSRSGSGSSYNEQFF

D gene: -
J gene: TRBJ2-2
clone size: -
V gene: TRBV7-3
CDR3 DNA: TGTGCCAGCAGCTTTGGGGGCATAAGCGGGGAGCTGTTTTTT
CDR3 protein: CASSFGGISGELFF

D gene: -
J gene: TRBJ2-1
clone size: -
V gene: TRBV29-1
CDR3 DNA: TGCAGCGTTGTTGGGAGTTTGCAGTTCTTC
CDR3 protein: CSVVGSLQFF

D gene: TRBD2
J gene: TRBJ2-5
clone size: -
V gene: TRBV4-1
CDR3 DNA: TGCGCCAGCAGCCAAGAGGCAGGGACTAGCGGGAGGCAAGAGACCCAGTACTTC
CDR3 protein: CASSQEAGTSGRQETQYF

D gene: TRBD1
J gene: TRBJ2-7
clone size: -
V gene: TRBV9
CDR3 DNA: TGTGCCAGCAGCGTAGCAGATGTACGACAGGGGCCCTACGAGCAGTACTTC
CDR3 protein: CASSVADVRQGPYEQYF

D gene: TRBD1
J gene: TRBJ2-3
clone size: once
V gene: TRBV7-8
CDR3 DNA: TGTGCCAGCAGCCCCCGGACAGGGGGCTGGGCTGATACGCAGTATTTT
CDR3 protein: CASSPRTGGWADTQYF

D gene: TRBD2
J gene: TRBJ2-5
clone size: -
V gene: TRBV9
CDR3 DNA: TGTGCCAGCAGTGAGGGACTAGCGGCTACAACCCAGTACTTC
CDR3 protein: CASSEGLAATTQYF

D gene: TRBD1
J gene: TRBJ2-2
clone size: -
V gene: TRBV18
CDR3 DNA: TGTGCCAGCTCACCAGGGCAGGGGGATACCACCGGGGAGCTGTTTTTT
CDR3 protein: CASSPGQGDTTGELFF

D gene: TRBD2
J gene: TRBJ2-5
clone size: -
V gene: TRBV27
CDR3 DNA: TGTGCCAGCAGGGAACGTGGGGGGGGAGAGACCCAGTACTTC
CDR3 protein: CASRERGGGETQYF

D gene: -
J gene: TRBJ1-1
clone size: -
V gene: TRBV18
CDR3 DNA: TGTGCCAGCTCAGCCATCGGGGACTTCATGAACACTGAAGCTTTCTTT
CDR3 protein: CASSAIGDFMNTEAFF

D gene: -
J gene: TRBJ2-1
clone size: -
V gene: TRBV7-9
CDR3 DNA: TGTGCCAGCAGCTTTAACAATGAGCAGTTCTTC
CDR3 protein: CASSFNNEQFF

D gene: -
J gene: TRBJ2-3
clone size: -
V gene: TRBV7-7
CDR3 DNA: TGTGCTAGCAGCCCGACTCCGGGGGTGCGCGGAGATACGCAGTATTTT
CDR3 protein: CASSPTPGVRGDTQYF

D gene: TRBD2
J gene: TRBJ2-1
clone size: -
V gene: TRBV9
CDR3 DNA: TGTGCCAGCAGCGTAGGGAGCGGGAGCTACAATGAGCAGTTCTTC
CDR3 protein: CASSVGSGSYNEQFF

D gene: TRBD1
J gene: TRBJ1-1
clone size: few
V gene: TRBV5-1
CDR3 DNA: TGCGCCAGCAGCTTACAGGGGCCGAACACTGAAGCTTTCTTT
CDR3 protein: CASSLQGPNTEAFF

D gene: TRBD2
J gene: TRBJ2-1
clone size: -
V gene: TRBV5-4
CDR3 DNA: TGTGCCAGCAGCCCCTATACTAGCGGCGAGCAGTTCTTC
CDR3 protein: CASSPYTSGEQFF

D gene: -
J gene: TRBJ1-5
clone size: few
V gene: TRBV5-1
CDR3 DNA: TGCGCCCGGAAGGGACTAGGAGCCCAGCATTTT
CDR3 protein: CARKGLGAQHF

D gene: TRBD2
J gene: TRBJ2-3
clone size: -
V gene: TRBV7-3
CDR3 DNA: TGTGCCAGCAGCTTAACCCGAGCGGGGGGCATCACAGATACGCAGTATTTT
CDR3 protein: CASSLTRAGGITDTQYF

D gene: -
J gene: TRBJ2-7
clone size: -
V gene: TRBV9
CDR3 DNA: TGTGCCAGCAGCGTAGGTCCCGGCAGGGGCTACGAGCAGTACTTC
CDR3 protein: CASSVGPGRGYEQYF

D gene: TRBD1
J gene: TRBJ2-7
clone size: -
V gene: TRBV6-5
CDR3 DNA: TGTGCCAGCACCTACCGGACAGGGAAAAACTACGAGCAGTACTTC
CDR3 protein: CASTYRTGKNYEQYF

D gene: -
J gene: TRBJ2-2
clone size: -
V gene: TRBV19
CDR3 DNA: TGTGCCAGTAGTCCGACTTCATGGACAAGCACCGGGGAGCTGTTTTTT
CDR3 protein: CASSPTSWTSTGELFF

D gene: TRBD2
J gene: TRBJ2-4
clone size: once
V gene: TRBV9
CDR3 DNA: TGTGCCAGCAGCGTAGGCGGGGGATCCGAGATTCAGTACTTC
CDR3 protein: CASSVGGGSEIQYF

D gene: TRBD2
J gene: TRBJ2-1
clone size: -
V gene: TRBV7-2
CDR3 DNA: TGTGCCAGCAGCCCTGCAGCGGGGGTGGTTAATGAGCAGTTCTTC
CDR3 protein: CASSPAAGVVNEQFF

D gene: -
J gene: TRBJ2-2
clone size: -
V gene: TRBV5-6
CDR3 DNA: TGTGCCAGCAGCTTGGCTCCCGGGGAGCTGTTTTTT
CDR3 protein: CASSLAPGELFF

D gene: TRBD2
J gene: TRBJ2-7
clone size: -
V gene: TRBV18
CDR3 DNA: TGTGCCAGCTCACCACCCGGGACTAGCGGGCGAAGCTCCTACGAGCAGTACTTC
CDR3 protein: CASSPPGTSGRSSYEQYF

D gene: TRBD2
J gene: TRBJ2-5
clone size: once
V gene: TRBV6-4
CDR3 DNA: TGTGCCAGCAGTGAGATAGTAGCGGGAGCCGAGACCCAGTACTTC
CDR3 protein: CASSEIVAGAETQYF

D gene: -
J gene: TRBJ2-7
clone size: -
V gene: TRBV29-1
CDR3 DNA: TGCAGCGTTGCGAGGCTAGAAATGAACTACGAGCAGTACTTC
CDR3 protein: CSVARLEMNYEQYF

D gene: TRBD1
J gene: TRBJ1-2
clone size: -
V gene: TRBV4-2
CDR3 DNA: TGTGCCAGCAGCCAAGTAGGGACAGGGACGGCGGGCTACACCTTC
CDR3 protein: CASSQVGTGTAGYTF

D gene: TRBD1
J gene: TRBJ1-6
clone size: -
V gene: TRBV5-6
CDR3 DNA: TGTGCCAGCAGCTTGGATGACAGGGGGAATTCACCCCTCCACTTT
CDR3 protein: CASSLDDRGNSPLHF

D gene: -
J gene: TRBJ2-1
clone size: -
V gene: TRBV6-4
CDR3 DNA: TGTGCCAGCAGTGGCGGGGGCGGTTACAATGAGCAGTTCTTC
CDR3 protein: CASSGGGGYNEQFF

D gene: TRBD1
J gene: TRBJ2-7
clone size: few
V gene: TRBV10-3
CDR3 DNA: TGTGCCATCAGTACAGTCCGACAGGGCAGGTACGAGCAGTACTTC
CDR3 protein: CAISTVRQGRYEQYF

D gene: -
J gene: TRBJ2-3
clone size: -
V gene: TRBV29-1
CDR3 DNA: TGCAGCGTTGATCCTAGTTCTGGCACAGATACGCAGTATTTT
CDR3 protein: CSVDPSSGTDTQYF

D gene: TRBD1
J gene: TRBJ2-1
clone size: -
V gene: TRBV28
CDR3 DNA: TGTGCCAGCAGGGCCCCGGACAGGGGCTCCTACAATGAGCAGTTCTTC
CDR3 protein: CASRAPDRGSYNEQFF

D gene: TRBD1
J gene: TRBJ2-7
clone size: once
V gene: TRBV7-9
CDR3 DNA: TGTGCCAGCAGCTTAGGACAGGGAGTTACCTACGAGCAGTACTTC
CDR3 protein: CASSLGQGVTYEQYF

D gene: TRBD1
J gene: TRBJ1-1
clone size: once
V gene: TRBV18
CDR3 DNA: TGTGCCAGCTCCCACTCCTTGGGGCAGGGGGCCCCTTCTGAAGCTTTCTTT
CDR3 protein: CASSHSLGQGAPSEAFF

D gene: -
J gene: TRBJ2-1
clone size: -
V gene: TRBV5-8
CDR3 DNA: TGTGCAAGCCATGACACCTACAATGAGCAGTTCTTC
CDR3 protein: CASHDTYNEQFF

D gene: TRBD2
J gene: TRBJ2-7
clone size: -
V gene: TRBV11-2
CDR3 DNA: TGTGCCAGCAGCTTAGTGCGAGCGGGGATGCAGTACTTC
CDR3 protein: CASSLVRAGMQYF

D gene: -
J gene: TRBJ2-1
clone size: -
V gene: TRBV6-4
CDR3 DNA: TGTGCCAGCAACCCCCCGGCGGGGAGGCCCTACAATGAGCAGTTCTTC
CDR3 protein: CASNPPAGRPYNEQFF

D gene: -
J gene: TRBJ1-5
clone size: once
V gene: TRBV5-6
CDR3 DNA: TGTGCCAGCAGCATCCGACCCGGGGGCAATCAGCCCCAGCATTTT
CDR3 protein: CASSIRPGGNQPQHF

D gene: -
J gene: TRBJ1-5
clone size: -
V gene: TRBV6-5
CDR3 DNA: TGTGCCAGCAGTTACCACCGGGATCAGCCCCAGCATTTT
CDR3 protein: CASSYHRDQPQHF

D gene: TRBD1
J gene: TRBJ2-5
clone size: -
V gene: TRBV5-4
CDR3 DNA: TGTGCCAGCAGCAAAGAACAGGGGCCAAGAGGGACCCAGTACTTC
CDR3 protein: CASSKEQGPRGTQYF

D gene: TRBD2
J gene: TRBJ2-1
clone size: once
V gene: TRBV4-1
CDR3 DNA: TGCGCCAGCGAACGGACTAGCGGGGGGGCTTATGAGCAGTTCTTC
CDR3 protein: CASERTSGGAYEQFF

D gene: -
J gene: TRBJ2-7
clone size: once
V gene: TRBV2
CDR3 DNA: TGTGCCAGCACCAAAACCGACATCCCATACTCCTACGAGCAGTACTTC
CDR3 protein: CASTKTDIPYSYEQYF

D gene: TRBD2
J gene: TRBJ2-1
clone size: -
V gene: TRBV19
CDR3 DNA: TGTGCCAGTAGGGAAATTAGCGGGGGGGAATACAATGAGCAGTTCTTC
CDR3 protein: CASREISGGEYNEQFF

D gene: -
J gene: TRBJ2-3
clone size: -
V gene: TRBV28
CDR3 DNA: TGTGCCAGCAGTCCCCGCTTGGACTCGCAGTATTTT
CDR3 protein: CASSPRLDSQYF

D gene: -
J gene: TRBJ2-1
clone size: few
V gene: TRBV5-1
CDR3 DNA: TGCGCCAGCAGCTTGTGGGGTAGCAGGGATCGTAATGAGCAGTTCTTC
CDR3 protein: CASSLWGSRDRNEQFF

D gene: -
J gene: TRBJ1-1
clone size: -
V gene: TRBV27
CDR3 DNA: TGTGCCAGCAGAACAGGGACTGAAGCTTTCTTT
CDR3 protein: CASRTGTEAFF

D gene: TRBD2
J gene: TRBJ2-1
clone size: once
V gene: TRBV25-1
CDR3 DNA: TGTGCCAGCAGTCCCCCAACTAGCGGGGGGGCTCAGGAGCAGTTCTTC
CDR3 protein: CASSPPTSGGAQEQFF

D gene: TRBD2
J gene: TRBJ2-3
clone size: -
V gene: TRBV5-1
CDR3 DNA: TGCGCCAGCAGCTGGATGGCTAGCGGATTCACAGATACGCAGTATTTT
CDR3 protein: CASSWMASGFTDTQYF

D gene: -
J gene: TRBJ1-4
clone size: -
V gene: TRBV21-1
CDR3 DNA: TGTGCCAGCAGCAACGCGCGGCACGAAAAACTGTTTTTT
CDR3 protein: CASSNARHEKLFF

D gene: TRBD1
J gene: TRBJ2-5
clone size: once
V gene: TRBV6-5
CDR3 DNA: TGTGCCAGTGGGAGGACAGGGGAAAAGTGGGAGACCCAGTACTTC
CDR3 protein: CASGRTGEKWETQYF

D gene: -
J gene: TRBJ2-7
clone size: -
V gene: TRBV19
CDR3 DNA: TGTGCCAGCAAGCTCTCGCAGGCTATAGGCGAGCAGTACTTC
CDR3 protein: CASKLSQAIGEQYF